This T cell receptor beta chain was documented in a study of T-cell memory formation after mild COVID-19. TCRdb redid the calling of the 5' RACE reads with MiXCR, one entry per CDR3 protein. The sample consists of hundreds of thousands of distinct CDR3 sequences, approximately 15% of them appearing once. This clonotype has just a few counts. This clonotype originated in a man aged 18 to 29 who had mild COVID-19 (a few samples of this study predate the infection). Cell type and time point are not known. Material: PBMCs or a T cell subset sorted from them (not recorded which).

CDR3 residues: CASKGVRFTDTQYF. Here the CDR3 DNA reads TGTGCCAGCAAGGGGGTTAGATTCACAGATACGCAGTATTTT. The rearrangement joins TRBV2 to TRBJ2-3; weak D call: TRBD1 (6 bases). Trimming took 7 bases from V and 2 from J, leaving 13 bases between them. There are 14 residues in the CDR3. Germline V gene data show CDR1 as SNHLY and CDR2 as FYNNEI.